These 5 T cell receptor beta chains came from one sample sequenced in a study of T cell repertoires in aging, cancer and after chemotherapy. Rearranged V-D-J TRB sequences were amplified with a mixed TRB-A/B primer pool. TCRdb itself ran the multiplex PCR reads through MiXCR, one entry per CDR3 protein. The sample shows some 5,000 distinct CDR3 sequences, around 70% of them seen only once. Peripheral blood genomic DNA, not sorted cells or RNA, was the template. The sequenced sample was blood. The origin of the receptors is a human donor with a solid tumor.

This clonotype has more than one count but fewer than ten. V and J are TRBV19 and TRBJ1-2; TRBD1 matches at 7 bases. This CDR3 spans 13 amino acids. CDR1 and CDR2 from the germline V gene are LNHDA and SQIVND (reference sequence). V lost 6 bases, J lost 4 bases, and 5 bases stayed unmatched. The CDR3 loop reads CASSPQGIYGYTF. The CDR3 bases are TGTGCCAGTAGCCCACAGGGGATCTATGGCTACACCTTC.

The gene calls are TRBV5-6 and TRBJ1-1; the D is unclear. CDR3 length equals 12 residues. Germline V gene lookup returns CDR1 SGHDT and CDR2 YYEEEE. Trimming cost V 1 base and J 3 bases, with 4 bases left between them. The CDR3 here is CASSLSYTEAFF. CDR3 sequence (DNA): TGTGCCAGCAGCTTGTCCTACACTGAAGCTTTCTTT.

The chain's CDR3 is CASNTGQDQPQHF. In DNA form, the CDR3 reads TGTGCCAGCAATACAGGGCAAGATCAGCCCCAGCATTTT. The gene calls are TRBV6-1 and TRBJ1-5; weak D call: TRBD1 (6 bases). Trimming shortened V by 7 bases and J by 5 bases, and 12 bases separated the two germline ends. Germline CDR1 and CDR2: MNHNS and SASEGT. The CDR3 has 13 residues.

There are a few counts of this clonotype. The genes are TRBV6-5 and TRBJ2-2; D is unclear. Germline V gives CDR1 MNHEY, CDR2 SVGAGI. V gave up 2 bases and J gave up 0 bases, with 10 bases separating them. The CDR3 consists of 16 residues. The chain's CDR3 is CASSYGRHANTGELFF. In DNA form, the CDR3 reads TGTGCCAGCAGTTACGGCCGACACGCGAACACCGGGGAGCTGTTTTTT.

This clonotype was recorded a few times. V and J are TRBV6-5 and TRBJ1-3; no reliable D call. CDR1 and CDR2 (germline): MNHEY, SVGAGI. The CDR3 runs 13 residues. V was pared by 6 bases and J by 4 bases, with 10 bases between. The CDR3 loop is CASSSDRGNTIYF. For the CDR3, the DNA is TGTGCCAGCAGCTCCGACCGGGGAAACACCATATATTTT.